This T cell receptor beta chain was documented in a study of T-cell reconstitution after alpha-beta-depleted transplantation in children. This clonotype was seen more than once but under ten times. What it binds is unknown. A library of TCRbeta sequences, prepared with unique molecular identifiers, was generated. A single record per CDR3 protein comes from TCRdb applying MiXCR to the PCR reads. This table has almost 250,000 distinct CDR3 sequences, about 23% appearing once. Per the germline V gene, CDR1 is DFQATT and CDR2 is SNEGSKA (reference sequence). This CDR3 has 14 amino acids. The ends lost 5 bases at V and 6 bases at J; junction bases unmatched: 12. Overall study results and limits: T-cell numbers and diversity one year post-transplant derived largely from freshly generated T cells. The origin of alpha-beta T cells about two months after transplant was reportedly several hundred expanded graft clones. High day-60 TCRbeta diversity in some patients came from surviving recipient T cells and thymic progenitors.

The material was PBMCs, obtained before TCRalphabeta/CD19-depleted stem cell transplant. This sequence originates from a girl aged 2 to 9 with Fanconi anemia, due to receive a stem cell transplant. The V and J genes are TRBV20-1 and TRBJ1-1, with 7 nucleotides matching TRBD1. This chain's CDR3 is CSAQQLTGEAEAFF. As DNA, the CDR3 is TGCAGTGCTCAACAGCTTACAGGGGAGGCTGAAGCTTTCTTT.